The present T cell receptor beta chain was sequenced within a study of human T cells and chemical hapten exposure. This CDR3 region has 11 residues. Per the germline V gene, CDR1 is DFQATT and CDR2 is SNEGSKA (reference sequence). V lost 5 bases to trimming and J lost 8 bases, with 12 bases between them. This clonotype was observed at least ten times. MiXCR was run by TCRdb on the RACE reads, yielding one entry per CDR3 protein. This sample yields around 340,000 distinct CDR3 sequences, of which under 8% are seen a single time; 7% to 10% belongs to the top ten. Stated time point: patch test 1, 2 weeks after DPC sensitization. The treatment was: therapeutic diphenylcyclopropenone sensitization with weekly scalp DPC.

This clonotype was sampled from a young woman with alopecia areata. Some clones in this sample may be carry-over from other donors' samples. The sample in question was whole blood, obtained in connection with sensitization to the hapten diphenylcyclopropenone (DPC). V is TRBV20-1 and J is TRBJ1-1; D might be TRBD1 (5 bases). The CDR3 spells CSAAHGAEAFF. CDR3 DNA sequence: TGCAGTGCTGCACACGGGGCCGAAGCTTTCTTT.